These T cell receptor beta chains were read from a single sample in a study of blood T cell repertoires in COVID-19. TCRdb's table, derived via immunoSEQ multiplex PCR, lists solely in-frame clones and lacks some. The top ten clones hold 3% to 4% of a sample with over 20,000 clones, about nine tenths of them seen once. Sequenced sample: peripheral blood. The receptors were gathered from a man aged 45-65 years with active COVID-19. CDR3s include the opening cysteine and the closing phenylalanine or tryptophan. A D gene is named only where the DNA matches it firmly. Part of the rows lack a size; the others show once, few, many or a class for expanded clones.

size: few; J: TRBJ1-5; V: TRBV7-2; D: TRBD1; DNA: TGTGCCAGCAGCCCCTGGACAGGGGGCGGACAGCCCCAGCATTTT; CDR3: CASSPWTGGGQPQHF
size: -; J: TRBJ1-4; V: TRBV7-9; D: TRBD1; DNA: TGTGCCAGCAGCTTAGACAGGGGAGGTGAAAAACTGTTTTTT; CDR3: CASSLDRGGEKLFF
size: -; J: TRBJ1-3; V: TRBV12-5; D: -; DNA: TGTGCTAGTGGTTTGGGAGAGAGAAACACCATATATTTT; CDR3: CASGLGERNTIYF
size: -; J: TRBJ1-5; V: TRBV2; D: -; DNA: TGTGCCAGCAGTGAAATGCGGGATCAGCCCCAGCATTTT; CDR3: CASSEMRDQPQHF
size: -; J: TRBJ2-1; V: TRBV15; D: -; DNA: TGTGCCACCAGCAGAGAAATGGGGGGGCTAGACAATGAGCAGTTCTTC; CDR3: CATSREMGGLDNEQFF
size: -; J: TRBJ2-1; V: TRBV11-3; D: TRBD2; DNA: TGTGCCAGCAGGAGTACTAGCGGGAACAATGAGCAGTTCTTC; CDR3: CASRSTSGNNEQFF
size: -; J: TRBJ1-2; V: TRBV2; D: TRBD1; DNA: TGTGCCAGCAGTGAAAGAAGGGGGCTCATTGATGGCTACACCTTC; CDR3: CASSERRGLIDGYTF
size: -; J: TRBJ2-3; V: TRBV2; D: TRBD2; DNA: TGTGCCAGCGGGCGGACTAGCGAGGAGGATACGCAGTATTTT; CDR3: CASGRTSEEDTQYF
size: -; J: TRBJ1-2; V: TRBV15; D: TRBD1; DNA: TGTGCCACCAGCAGTCGGACAGGGGGCTATGGCTACACCTTC; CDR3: CATSSRTGGYGYTF
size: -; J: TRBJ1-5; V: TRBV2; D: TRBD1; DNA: TGTGCCAGCAGCGAGATGAAGGGGGCCGAACAGCCCCAGCATTTT; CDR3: CASSEMKGAEQPQHF
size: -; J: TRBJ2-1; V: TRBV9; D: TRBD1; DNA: TGTGCCAGCAGCGTACAAGGACAGGGTTATTACAATGAGCAGTTCTTC; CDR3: CASSVQGQGYYNEQFF
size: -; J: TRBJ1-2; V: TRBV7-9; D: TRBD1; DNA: TGTGCCAGCAGCCAACAGGGGGACTATGGCTACACCTTC; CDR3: CASSQQGDYGYTF
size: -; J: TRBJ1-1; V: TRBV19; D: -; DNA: TGTGCCAGTAGTTCAGGGATCCACACTGAAGCTTTCTTT; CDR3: CASSSGIHTEAFF
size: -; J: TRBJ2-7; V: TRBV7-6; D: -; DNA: TGTGCCAGCAGCCTGAGACCAGGACAAAACTACGAGCAGTACTTC; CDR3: CASSLRPGQNYEQYF
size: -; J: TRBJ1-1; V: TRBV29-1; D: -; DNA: TGCAGCGTTCGACAGGCGAACACTGAAGCTTTCTTT; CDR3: CSVRQANTEAFF
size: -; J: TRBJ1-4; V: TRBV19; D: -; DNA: TGTGCCAGTAGTTCCCGAACCTACCCAAACCGTCTTGAAAAACTGTTTTTT; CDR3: CASSSRTYPNRLEKLFF
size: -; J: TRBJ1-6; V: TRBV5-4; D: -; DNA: TGTGCCAGCAGCTTGGAGGGGTATTCACCCCTCCACTTT; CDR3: CASSLEGYSPLHF
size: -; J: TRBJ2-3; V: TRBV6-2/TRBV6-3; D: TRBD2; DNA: TGTGCCAGCAGCCCTCCCGGGGGGAACACAGATACGCAGTATTTT; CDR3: CASSPPGGNTDTQYF
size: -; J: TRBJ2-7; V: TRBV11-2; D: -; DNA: TGTGCCAGCAGTTTTCGGGACATCCCCTCCGAGCAGTACTTC; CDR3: CASSFRDIPSEQYF
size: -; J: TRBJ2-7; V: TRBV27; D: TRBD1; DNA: TGTGCCAGCAGCAAGGGACAGGTAGGCTACGAGCAGTACTTC; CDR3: CASSKGQVGYEQYF
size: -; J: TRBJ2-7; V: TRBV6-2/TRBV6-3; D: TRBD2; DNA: TGTGCCAGCAGTAAAGCGGGGATCTACGAGCAGTACTTC; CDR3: CASSKAGIYEQYF
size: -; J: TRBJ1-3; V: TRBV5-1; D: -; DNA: TGCGCCAGCAGCTTACCAACAAGCTCTGGAAACACCATATATTTT; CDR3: CASSLPTSSGNTIYF
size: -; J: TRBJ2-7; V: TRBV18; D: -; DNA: TGTGCCAGCTCACCAGCGGGGCTGTCCTACGAGCAGTACTTC; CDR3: CASSPAGLSYEQYF
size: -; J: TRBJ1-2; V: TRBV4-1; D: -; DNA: TGCGCCAGCAGCCGGCAACAGGCGAACTATGGCTACACCTTC; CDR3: CASSRQQANYGYTF
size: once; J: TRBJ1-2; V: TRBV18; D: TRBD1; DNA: TGTGCCAGCTCACCCGGACAGGGAGGGAGCTATGGCTACACCTTC; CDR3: CASSPGQGGSYGYTF
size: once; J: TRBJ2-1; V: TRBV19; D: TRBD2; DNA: TGTGCCAGTGTAGCGGGGGGCATTTACCCCTACAATGAGCAGTTCTTC; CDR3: CASVAGGIYPYNEQFF
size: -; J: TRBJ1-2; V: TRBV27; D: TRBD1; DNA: TGTGCCAGCAGGCTACAGGGGGCAGGTGGCTACACCTTC; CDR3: CASRLQGAGGYTF
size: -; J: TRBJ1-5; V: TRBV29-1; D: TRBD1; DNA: TGCAGCGTTCACGGACAGGTACGCAATCAGCCCCAGCATTTT; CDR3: CSVHGQVRNQPQHF
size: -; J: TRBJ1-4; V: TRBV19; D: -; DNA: TGTGCCAGTAAATGGATAGGCCGGAGGAATGAAAAACTGTTTTTT; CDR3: CASKWIGRRNEKLFF
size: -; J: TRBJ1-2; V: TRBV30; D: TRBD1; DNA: TGTGCCTGGAGTGGAGGACAGGGGGCGACTCGGTATGGCTACACCTTC; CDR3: CAWSGGQGATRYGYTF